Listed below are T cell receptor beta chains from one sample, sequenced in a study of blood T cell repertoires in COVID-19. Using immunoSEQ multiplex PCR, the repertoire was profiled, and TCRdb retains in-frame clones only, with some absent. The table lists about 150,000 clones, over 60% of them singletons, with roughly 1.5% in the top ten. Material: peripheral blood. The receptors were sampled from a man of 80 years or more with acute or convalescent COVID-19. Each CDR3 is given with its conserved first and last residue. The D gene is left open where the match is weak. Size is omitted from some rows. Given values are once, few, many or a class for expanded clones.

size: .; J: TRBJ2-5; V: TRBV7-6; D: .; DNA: TGTGCCAGCAGCTTAAGCGTTAGTCGGTCCCAAGAGACCCAGTACTTC; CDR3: CASSLSVSRSQETQYF
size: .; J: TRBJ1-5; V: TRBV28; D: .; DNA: TGTGCCAGCAGTTACCCGAGCAGCAATCAGCCCCAGCATTTT; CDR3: CASSYPSSNQPQHF
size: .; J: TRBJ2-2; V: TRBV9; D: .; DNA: TGTGCCAGCAGCTTAACGGGGAACACCGGGGAGCTGTTTTTT; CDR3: CASSLTGNTGELFF
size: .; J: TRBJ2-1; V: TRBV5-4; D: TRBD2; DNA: TGTGCCAGCAGCTACGGGACTAGCCGGTACAATGAGCAGTTCTTC; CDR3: CASSYGTSRYNEQFF
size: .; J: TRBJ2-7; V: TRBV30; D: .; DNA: TGTGCCTGGACAGGGGGGCTGGGATCCCTCTACGAGCAGTACTTC; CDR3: CAWTGGLGSLYEQYF
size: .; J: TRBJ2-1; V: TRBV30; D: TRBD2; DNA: TGTGCCTGGAGTCGGTTAGCGGGGCTCAATGAGCAGTTCTTC; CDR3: CAWSRLAGLNEQFF
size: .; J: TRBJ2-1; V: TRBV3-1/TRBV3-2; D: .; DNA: TGTGCCAGCAGCCAAGATCGGGGGAGTGAGCAGTTCTTC; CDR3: CASSQDRGSEQFF
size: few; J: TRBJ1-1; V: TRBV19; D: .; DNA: TGTGCCAGTAGCATATGGGGGGCTGAAGCTTTCTTT; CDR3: CASSIWGAEAFF
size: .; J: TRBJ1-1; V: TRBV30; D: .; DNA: TGTGCCTGGAGTGCCCGGGAGGGGGGATATGAGCACACTGAAGCTTTCTTT; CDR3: CAWSAREGGYEHTEAFF
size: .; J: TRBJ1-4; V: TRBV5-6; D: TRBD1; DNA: TGTGCCAGCAGCTTGATCGGGACAGGGGGCCAAGAAAAACTGTTTTTT; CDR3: CASSLIGTGGQEKLFF
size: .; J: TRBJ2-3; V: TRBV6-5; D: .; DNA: TGTGCCAGCAGTTACGGGGGGGCAAGTAGCACAGATACGCAGTATTTT; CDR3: CASSYGGASSTDTQYF
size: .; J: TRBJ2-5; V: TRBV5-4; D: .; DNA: TGTGCCAGCAGCTTGGGGCAGGGGAGAGAGACCCAGTACTTC; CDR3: CASSLGQGRETQYF
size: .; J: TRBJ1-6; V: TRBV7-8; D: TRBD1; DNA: TGTGCCAGCAGCTCGGGACAGGGAGTGGCTTCACCCCTCCACTTT; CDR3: CASSSGQGVASPLHF
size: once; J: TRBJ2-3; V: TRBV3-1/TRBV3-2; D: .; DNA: TGTGCCACCCAGATTTCGTCGGGGGGCACAGATACGCAGTATTTT; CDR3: CATQISSGGTDTQYF
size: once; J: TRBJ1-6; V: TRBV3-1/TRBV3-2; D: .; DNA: TGTGCCAGCAGCCAGGCAGGGTTGGGACCCCTCCACTTT; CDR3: CASSQAGLGPLHF
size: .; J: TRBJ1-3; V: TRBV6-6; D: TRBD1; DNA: TGTGCCAGCAGCGGACCCCGACAGGGGGCCGGAAACACCATATATTTT; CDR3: CASSGPRQGAGNTIYF
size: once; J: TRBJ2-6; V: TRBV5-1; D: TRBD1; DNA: TGCGCCAGCAGCTCTTCCGGGACAGTACCGATCGAGGCCAACGTCCTGACTTTC; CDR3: CASSSSGTVPIEANVLTF
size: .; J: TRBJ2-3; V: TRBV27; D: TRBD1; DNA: TGTGCCAGCAGTTTGGTACAGGGGGCCTTCAGCACAGATACGCAGTATTTT; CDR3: CASSLVQGAFSTDTQYF
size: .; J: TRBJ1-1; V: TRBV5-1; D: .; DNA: TGCGCCAGCAGCTCTCTCCCCACAACTGAAGCTTTCTTT; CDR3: CASSSLPTTEAFF
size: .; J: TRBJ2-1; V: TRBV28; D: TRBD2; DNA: TGTGCCAGCAGCACGTTTAGGCTAGCGGGTCCGGGGGAGCAGTTCTTC; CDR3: CASSTFRLAGPGEQFF
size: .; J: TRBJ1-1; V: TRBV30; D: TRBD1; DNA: TGTGCCTGGGGGGGTCAGGGGGGCACTGAAGCTTTCTTT; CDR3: CAWGGQGGTEAFF
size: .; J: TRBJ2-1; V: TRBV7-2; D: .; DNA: TGTGCCAGCAGGACGGGGGCAGGGAGGGCCTACAATGAGCAGTTCTTC; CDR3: CASRTGAGRAYNEQFF
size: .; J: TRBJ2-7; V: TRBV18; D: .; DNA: TGTGCCAGCTCACCACCAGCGCAGGGCCCCACCTACGAGCAGTACTTC; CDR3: CASSPPAQGPTYEQYF
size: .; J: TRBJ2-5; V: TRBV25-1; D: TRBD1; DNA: TGTGCCAGCAGCCAGCTCGGACAGGGGGCCGGAGAGACCCAGTACTTC; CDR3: CASSQLGQGAGETQYF
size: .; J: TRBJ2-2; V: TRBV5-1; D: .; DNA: TGCGCCAGCAGCATGCAGGGAACCGGGGAGCTGTTTTTT; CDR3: CASSMQGTGELFF
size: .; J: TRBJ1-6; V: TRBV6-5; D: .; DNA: TGTGCCAGCAGTTTACAACCCTCGGGTTCACCCCTCCACTTT; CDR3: CASSLQPSGSPLHF
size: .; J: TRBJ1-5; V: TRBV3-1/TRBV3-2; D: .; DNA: TGTGCCAGCAGCCAAGGGGCCGGTACGAATAGCAATCAGCCCCAGCATTTT; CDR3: CASSQGAGTNSNQPQHF
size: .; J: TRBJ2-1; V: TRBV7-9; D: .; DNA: TGTGCCAGCAGCTACCCACAAGTATATGAGCAGTTCTTC; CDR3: CASSYPQVYEQFF
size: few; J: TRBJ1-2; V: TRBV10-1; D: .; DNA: TGCGCCAGCAGTGGTACAGACTATGGCTACACCTTC; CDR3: CASSGTDYGYTF
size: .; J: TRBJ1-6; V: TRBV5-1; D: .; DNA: TGCGCCAGCAGCTTGTCCCGGACAGCAAATTCACCCCTCCACTTT; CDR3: CASSLSRTANSPLHF
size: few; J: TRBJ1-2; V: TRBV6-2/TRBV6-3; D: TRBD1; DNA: TGTGCCAGCAGTTGGGGACAGCAGGCTGACTATGGCTACACCTTC; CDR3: CASSWGQQADYGYTF
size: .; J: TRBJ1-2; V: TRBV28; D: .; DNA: TGTGCCAGCAGGTTAACAGAGATCTATGGCTACACCTTC; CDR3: CASRLTEIYGYTF
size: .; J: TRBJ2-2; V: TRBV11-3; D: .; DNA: TGTGCCAGCAGCTTCTCGGGACAAGCTGTGCGGGAGCTGTTTTTT; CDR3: CASSFSGQAVRELFF
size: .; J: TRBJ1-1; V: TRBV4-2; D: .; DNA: TGTGCCAGCAGCCAAGGCCAGATGAACACTGAAGCTTTCTTT; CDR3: CASSQGQMNTEAFF
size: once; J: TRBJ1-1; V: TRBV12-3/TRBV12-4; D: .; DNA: TGTGCCAGCAGTCGTACAGGAGTTGAAGCTTTCTTT; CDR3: CASSRTGVEAFF
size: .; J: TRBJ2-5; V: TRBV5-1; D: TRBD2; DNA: TGCGCCAGCAGCTTGACGACTAGCGGGGGTGGGACCCAGTACTTC; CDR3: CASSLTTSGGGTQYF
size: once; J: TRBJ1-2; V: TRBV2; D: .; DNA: TGTGCCAGCTTAAAGACAGTCAACTATGGCTACACCTTC; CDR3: CASLKTVNYGYTF
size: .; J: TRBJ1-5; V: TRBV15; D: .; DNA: TGTGCCACCAGCAGAGATCCCCGGGGGTGGGTTAGCAATCAGCCCCAGCATTTT; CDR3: CATSRDPRGWVSNQPQHF
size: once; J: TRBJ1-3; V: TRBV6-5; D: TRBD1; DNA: TGTGCCAGCAGTCTCACAGGGGCTGGAAACACCATATATTTT; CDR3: CASSLTGAGNTIYF
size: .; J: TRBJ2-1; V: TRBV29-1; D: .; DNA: TGCAGCTCCAGGGTCCACTCGGCGTACAATGAGCAGTTCTTC; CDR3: CSSRVHSAYNEQFF
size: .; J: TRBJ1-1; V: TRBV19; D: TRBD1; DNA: TGTGCCAGTAGTAGACCCTACAGGGGGGGTCTTTCTGAAGCTTTCTTT; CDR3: CASSRPYRGGLSEAFF
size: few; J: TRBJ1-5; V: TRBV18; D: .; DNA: TGTGCCAGCTCACAAAAGGACGGAGAGGGTCAGCCCCAGCATTTT; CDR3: CASSQKDGEGQPQHF
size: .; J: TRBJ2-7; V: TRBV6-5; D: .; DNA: TGTGCCAGCAGGGTGGACTCCGGCTACGAGCAGTACTTC; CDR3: CASRVDSGYEQYF
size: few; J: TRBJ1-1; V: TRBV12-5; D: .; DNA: TGTGCTAGTGGTTTGGAGAGCGCTGAAGCTTTCTTT; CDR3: CASGLESAEAFF
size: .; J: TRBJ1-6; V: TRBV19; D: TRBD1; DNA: TGTGCCAGTAGTATGTCCCCTCCGGGACAGGGTAGTAATTCACCCCTCCACTTT; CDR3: CASSMSPPGQGSNSPLHF
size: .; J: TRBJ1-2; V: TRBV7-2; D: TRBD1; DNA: TGTGCCAGCAGCCGCCGGGACAGGGCTTATGGCTACACCTTC; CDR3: CASSRRDRAYGYTF
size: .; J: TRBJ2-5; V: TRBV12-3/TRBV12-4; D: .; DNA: TGTGCCAGCAGTTTCGACGGGGAGACCCAGTACTTC; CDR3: CASSFDGETQYF
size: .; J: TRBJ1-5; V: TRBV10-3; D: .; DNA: TGTGCCATCAGTGTACAGGCTAGCAATCAGCCCCAGCATTTT; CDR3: CAISVQASNQPQHF
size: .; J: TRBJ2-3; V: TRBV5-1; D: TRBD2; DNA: TGCGCCAGCAGCCCGGAGTCACTAGCGGGGCCCCAGTATTTT; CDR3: CASSPESLAGPQYF
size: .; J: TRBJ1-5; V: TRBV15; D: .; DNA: TGTGCCACCAGCAGAGAGGGGGGGGGCAATCAGCCCCAGCATTTT; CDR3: CATSREGGGNQPQHF
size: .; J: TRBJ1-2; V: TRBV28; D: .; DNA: TGTGCCAGCAGTCCCCCGGACAGTTCTAACTATGGCTACACCTTC; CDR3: CASSPPDSSNYGYTF